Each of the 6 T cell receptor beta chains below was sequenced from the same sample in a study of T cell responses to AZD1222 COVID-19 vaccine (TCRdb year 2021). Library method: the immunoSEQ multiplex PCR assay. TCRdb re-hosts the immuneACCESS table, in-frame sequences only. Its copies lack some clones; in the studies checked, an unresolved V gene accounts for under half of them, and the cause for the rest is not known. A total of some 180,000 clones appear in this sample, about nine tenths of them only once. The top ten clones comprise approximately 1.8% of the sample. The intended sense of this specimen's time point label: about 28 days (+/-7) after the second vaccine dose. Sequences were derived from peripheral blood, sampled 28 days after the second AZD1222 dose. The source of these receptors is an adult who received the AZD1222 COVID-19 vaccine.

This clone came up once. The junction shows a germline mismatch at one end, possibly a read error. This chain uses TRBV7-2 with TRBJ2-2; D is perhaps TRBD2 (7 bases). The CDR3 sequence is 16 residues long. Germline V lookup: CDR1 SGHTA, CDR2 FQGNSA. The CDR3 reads CASGLGGVRAGGELFF. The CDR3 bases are TGTGCCAGCGGCTTAGGGGGGGTACGGGCAGGCGGGGAGCTGTTTTTT.

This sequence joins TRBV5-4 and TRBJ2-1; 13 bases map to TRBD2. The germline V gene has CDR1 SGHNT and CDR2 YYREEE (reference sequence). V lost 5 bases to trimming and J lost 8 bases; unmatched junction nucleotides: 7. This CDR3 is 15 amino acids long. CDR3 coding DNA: TGTGCCAGCAGTTTAGGACTAGCGGGAGAGGATGAGCAGTTCTTC. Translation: CASSLGLAGEDEQFF.

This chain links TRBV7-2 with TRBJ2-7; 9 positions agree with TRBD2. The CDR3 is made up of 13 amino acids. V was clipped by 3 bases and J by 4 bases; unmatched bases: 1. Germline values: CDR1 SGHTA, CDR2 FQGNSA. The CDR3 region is CASSLAGGYEQYF. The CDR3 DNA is TGTGCCAGCAGCTTGGCGGGGGGGTACGAGCAGTACTTC.

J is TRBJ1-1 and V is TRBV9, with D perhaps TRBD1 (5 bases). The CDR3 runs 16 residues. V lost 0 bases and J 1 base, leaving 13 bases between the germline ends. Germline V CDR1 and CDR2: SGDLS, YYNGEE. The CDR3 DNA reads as TGTGCCAGCAGCGTAGCGGGGGGTGGGCAGAACACTGAAGCTTTCTTT. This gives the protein CASSVAGGGQNTEAFF.

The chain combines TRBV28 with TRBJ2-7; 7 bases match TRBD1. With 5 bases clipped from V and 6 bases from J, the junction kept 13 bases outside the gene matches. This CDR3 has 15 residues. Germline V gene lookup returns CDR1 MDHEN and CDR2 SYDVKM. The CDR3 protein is CASSPRDSYRSEQYF. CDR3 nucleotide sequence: TGTGCCAGCAGTCCACGGGACAGCTACAGAAGCGAGCAGTACTTC.

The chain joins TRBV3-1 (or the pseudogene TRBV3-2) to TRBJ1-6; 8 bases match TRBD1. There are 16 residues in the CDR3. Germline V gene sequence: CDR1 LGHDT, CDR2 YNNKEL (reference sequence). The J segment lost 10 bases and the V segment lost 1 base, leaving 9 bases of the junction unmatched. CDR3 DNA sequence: TGTGCCAGCAGCCAAGTCCCGACAGGGGTGGGCTCACCCCTCCACTTT. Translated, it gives CASSQVPTGVGSPLHF.